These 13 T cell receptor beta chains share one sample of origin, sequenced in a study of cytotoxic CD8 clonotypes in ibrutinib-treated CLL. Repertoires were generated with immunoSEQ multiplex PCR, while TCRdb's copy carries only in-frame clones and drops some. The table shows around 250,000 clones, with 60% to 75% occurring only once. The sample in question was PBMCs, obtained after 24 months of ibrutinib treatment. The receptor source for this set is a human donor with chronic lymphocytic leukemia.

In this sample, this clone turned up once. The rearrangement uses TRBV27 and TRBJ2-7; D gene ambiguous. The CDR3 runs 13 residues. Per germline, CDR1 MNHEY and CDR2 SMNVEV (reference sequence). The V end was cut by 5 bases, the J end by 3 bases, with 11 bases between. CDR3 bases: TGTGCCAGCAGTGACGCGAGTGGCTACGAGCAGTACTTC. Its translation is CASSDASGYEQYF.

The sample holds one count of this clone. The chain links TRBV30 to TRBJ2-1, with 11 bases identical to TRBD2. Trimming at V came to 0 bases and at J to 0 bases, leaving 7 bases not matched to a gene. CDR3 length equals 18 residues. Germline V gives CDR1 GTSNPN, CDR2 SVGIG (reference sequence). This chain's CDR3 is CAWSVRLAGSFSYNEQFF. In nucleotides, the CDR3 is TGTGCCTGGAGTGTTCGACTAGCGGGATCATTCTCCTACAATGAGCAGTTCTTC.

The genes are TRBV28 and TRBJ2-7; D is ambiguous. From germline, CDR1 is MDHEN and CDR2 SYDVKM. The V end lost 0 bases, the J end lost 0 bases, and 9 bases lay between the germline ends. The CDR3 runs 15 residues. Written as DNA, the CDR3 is TGTGCCAGCAGTTTATGGGCAGCCCTCTCCTACGAGCAGTACTTC. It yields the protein CASSLWAALSYEQYF.

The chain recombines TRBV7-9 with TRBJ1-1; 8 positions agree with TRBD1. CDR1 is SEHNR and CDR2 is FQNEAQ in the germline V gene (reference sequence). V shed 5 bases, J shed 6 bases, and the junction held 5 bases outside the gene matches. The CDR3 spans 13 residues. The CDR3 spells CASSRTQGAEAFF. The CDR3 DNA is TGTGCCAGCAGCCGAACACAGGGGGCTGAAGCTTTCTTT.

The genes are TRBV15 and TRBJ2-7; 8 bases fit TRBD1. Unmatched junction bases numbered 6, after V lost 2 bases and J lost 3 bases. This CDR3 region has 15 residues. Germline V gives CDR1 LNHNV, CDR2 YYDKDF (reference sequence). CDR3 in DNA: TGTGCCACCAGCAGACTGACTACAGGGGGCTACGAGCAGTACTTC. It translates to CATSRLTTGGYEQYF.

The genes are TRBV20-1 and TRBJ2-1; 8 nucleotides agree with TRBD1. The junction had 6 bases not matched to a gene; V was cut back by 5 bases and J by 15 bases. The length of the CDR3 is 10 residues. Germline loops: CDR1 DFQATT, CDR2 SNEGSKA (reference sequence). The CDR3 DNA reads TGCAGTGCTGCCTGGACAGGGCGGTTCTTC. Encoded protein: CSAAWTGRFF.

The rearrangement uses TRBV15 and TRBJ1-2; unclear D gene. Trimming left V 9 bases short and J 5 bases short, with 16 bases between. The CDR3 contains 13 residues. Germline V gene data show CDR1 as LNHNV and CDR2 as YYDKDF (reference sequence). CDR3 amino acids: CATRLEGEYGYTF. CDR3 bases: TGTGCCACAAGGTTGGAGGGAGAGTATGGCTACACCTTC.

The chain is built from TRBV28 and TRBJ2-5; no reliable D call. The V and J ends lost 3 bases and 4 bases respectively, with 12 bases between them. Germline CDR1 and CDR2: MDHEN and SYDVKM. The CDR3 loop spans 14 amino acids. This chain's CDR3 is CASSLGRRIETQYF. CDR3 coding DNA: TGTGCCAGCAGTTTGGGCAGGAGAATAGAGACCCAGTACTTC.

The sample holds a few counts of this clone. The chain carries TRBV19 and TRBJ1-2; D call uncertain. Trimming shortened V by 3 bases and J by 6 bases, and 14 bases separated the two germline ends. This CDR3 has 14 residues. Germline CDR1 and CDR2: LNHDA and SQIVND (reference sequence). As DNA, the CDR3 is TGTGCCAGTAGTATGGGGTTTGCGAGGAATGGCTACACCTTC. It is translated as CASSMGFARNGYTF.

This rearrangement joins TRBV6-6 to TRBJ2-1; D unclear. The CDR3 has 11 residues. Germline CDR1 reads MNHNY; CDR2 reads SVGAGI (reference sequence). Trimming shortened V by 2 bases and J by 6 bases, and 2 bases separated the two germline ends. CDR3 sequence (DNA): TGTGCCAGCAGTTACGGCAATGAGCAGTTCTTC. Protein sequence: CASSYGNEQFF.

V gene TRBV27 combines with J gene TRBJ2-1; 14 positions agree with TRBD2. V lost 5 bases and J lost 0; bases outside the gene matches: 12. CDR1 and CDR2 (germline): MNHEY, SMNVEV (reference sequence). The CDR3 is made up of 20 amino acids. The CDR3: CASSNSGTSGSWSSYNEQFF. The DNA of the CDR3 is TGTGCCAGCAGTAATTCCGGGACTAGCGGGAGTTGGAGCTCCTACAATGAGCAGTTCTTC.

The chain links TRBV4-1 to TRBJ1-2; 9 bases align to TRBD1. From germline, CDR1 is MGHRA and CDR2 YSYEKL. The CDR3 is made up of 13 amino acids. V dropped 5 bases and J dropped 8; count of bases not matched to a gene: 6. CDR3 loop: CASSLGTGSGYTF. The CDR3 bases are TGCGCCAGCAGCTTAGGGACAGGGAGCGGCTACACCTTC.

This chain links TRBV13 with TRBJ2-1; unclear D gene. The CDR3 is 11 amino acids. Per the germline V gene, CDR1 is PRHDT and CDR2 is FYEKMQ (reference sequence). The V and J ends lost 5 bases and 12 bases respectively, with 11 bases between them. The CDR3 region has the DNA TGTGCCAGCAGCCCTCGACACGGGCAGTTCTTC. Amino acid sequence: CASSPRHGQFF.